The T cell receptor (beta chain) under discussion was sequenced for a study of blood T cell repertoires in COVID-19. Using immunoSEQ multiplex PCR, the repertoire was profiled, and TCRdb retains in-frame clones only, with some absent. This table holds about 440,000 clones, about 90% found once. There are 16 residues in the CDR3. V was shortened by 1 base and J by 6 bases, with 15 bases between the two germline ends. Germline lookup yields CDR1 LGHNA and CDR2 YNFKEQ. This chain links TRBV4-2 with TRBJ1-4; perhaps TRBD1 as D (5 bases). Sequenced sample: PBMCs or T cells enriched from blood (not recorded which). This sequence was found in a woman younger than 35 with acute COVID-19. The CDR3 DNA reads as TGTGCCAGCAGCCAAGTCGGGGCAGGAGGGGATGAAAAACTGTTTTTT. Its protein product is CASSQVGAGGDEKLFF.